These 29 T cell receptor beta chains originate from one sample sequenced in a study of cytomegalovirus exposure and HLA in healthy donors. PCR primers comprised 60 Vbeta and 13 Jbeta primers. Clones were read by immunoSEQ multiplex PCR, and TCRdb kept only the in-frame ones, dropping some. The data contain around 210,000 clones, about 77% of them singletons. Input material: PBMCs. These receptors came from a boy between 5 and 17 years old in good health and CMV-seronegative.

The chain joins TRBV6-6 to TRBJ2-2; 8 nucleotides agree with TRBD1. After removal of 7 bases from V and 6 bases from J, the junction contained 7 bases not matched to a gene. Germline CDR1 is MNHNY and CDR2 is SVGAGI (reference sequence). The CDR3 extends over 14 amino acids. CDR3 in amino acids: CASTQLQGAGELFF. The CDR3 DNA reads TGTGCCAGCACCCAATTACAGGGGGCCGGGGAGCTGTTTTTT.

This rearrangement joins TRBV7-9 to TRBJ1-1; D is perhaps TRBD1 (6 bases). Germline CDR1 is SEHNR and CDR2 is FQNEAQ (reference sequence). Trimming pared 5 bases from V and 3 bases from J, leaving 16 bases between. This CDR3 has 15 residues. CDR3 DNA sequence: TGTGCCAGCAGCCCCGTACAGGGATTGGACACTGAAGCTTTCTTT. Translating gives CASSPVQGLDTEAFF.

The rearrangement uses TRBV10-3 and TRBJ1-1, with 8 bases that match TRBD1. Unmatched junction bases numbered 17, after V lost 11 bases and J lost 9 bases. Germline assignment: CDR1 ENHRY and CDR2 SYGVKD. The CDR3 has 14 residues. The CDR3 loop reads CAADHGTGLTQAFF. In nucleotides, the CDR3 is TGTGCCGCCGATCATGGGACAGGTTTAACTCAAGCTTTCTTT.

This clone was detected only a few times. The chain links TRBV10-3 to TRBJ2-5; no definite D call. The V end lost 3 bases, the J end lost 5 bases, and 7 bases lay between the germline ends. Looked up from germline, CDR1 is ENHRY and CDR2 is SYGVKD. The CDR3 is 12 amino acids. CDR3 DNA sequence: TGTGCCATCAGTGACTCTGAGGAGACCCAGTACTTC. It is translated as CAISDSEETQYF.

This chain joins TRBV7-9 and TRBJ2-5; D might be TRBD2 (7 bases). The V end was cut by 4 bases, the J end by 0 bases, with 18 bases between. This CDR3 region has 17 residues. Per the germline V gene, CDR1 is SEHNR and CDR2 is FQNEAQ (reference sequence). CDR3 amino acids: CASSSRGSGPNQETQYF. The DNA of the CDR3 is TGTGCCAGCAGCTCCAGGGGTAGCGGGCCGAACCAAGAGACCCAGTACTTC.

This clone was seen a handful of times. The chain combines TRBV6-5 with TRBJ2-1; 9 bases align to TRBD2. V trimming: 6 bases; J trimming: 3 bases; junction bases outside the gene matches: 6. In germline, CDR1 is MNHEY, CDR2 SVGAGI. This CDR3 has 15 amino acids. The CDR3 sequence: CASSSGLAGYNEQFF. DNA for the CDR3: TGTGCCAGCAGCTCGGGACTAGCCGGCTACAATGAGCAGTTCTTC.

The rearrangement joins TRBV4-1 to TRBJ2-5, with 9 bases that match TRBD2. Unmatched junction bases numbered 2, after V lost 0 bases and J lost 0 bases. Germline V CDR1 and CDR2: MGHRA, YSYEKL. The CDR3 runs 16 residues. The DNA of the CDR3 is TGCGCCAGCAGCCAAGATATAGCGGGGGACCAAGAGACCCAGTACTTC. Amino acids: CASSQDIAGDQETQYF.

The V and J genes are TRBV11-3 and TRBJ2-3, with TRBD1 matching 10 bases. Germline V gene data show CDR1 as SGHNT and CDR2 as YENEEA. The CDR3 consists of 16 residues. J was trimmed by 2 bases and V by 7 bases; bases with no gene match: 9. CDR3: CASTTEGQGSTDTQYF. CDR3 DNA sequence: TGTGCCAGCACCACCGAGGGACAGGGGTCCACAGATACGCAGTATTTT.

CDR3 sequence: CASRRTSFSEQYF. As DNA, the CDR3 is TGTGCCAGCAGACGGACTAGCTTTAGCGAGCAGTACTTC. The chain employs TRBV5-4 and TRBJ2-7, with 8 positions matching TRBD2. This CDR3 is 13 amino acids long. CDR1 and CDR2 (germline): SGHNT, YYREEE (reference sequence). V lost 5 bases to trimming and J lost 6 bases; unmatched junction nucleotides: 7.

The sample holds a few counts of this clone. The rearrangement links TRBV7-3 to TRBJ1-1, with a weak D call TRBD1 (5 bases). In germline, CDR1 is SGHTA, CDR2 FQGTGA. V was trimmed by 5 bases and J by 4 bases, leaving 14 bases between them. The CDR3 spans 14 residues. The CDR3 region is CASSPLGGSTEAFF. The CDR3 DNA follows: TGTGCCAGCAGCCCACTTGGGGGGAGCACTGAAGCTTTCTTT.

The chain employs TRBV5-1 and TRBJ1-1; 7 bases match TRBD1. V shed 3 bases, J shed 5 bases, and the junction held 7 bases outside the gene matches. Germline V CDR1 and CDR2: SGHRS, YFSETQ. This CDR3 is built from 14 residues. The CDR3 loop is CASSSGQAGTEAFF. For the CDR3, the DNA is TGCGCCAGCAGCTCCGGACAGGCTGGGACTGAAGCTTTCTTT.

This clone was seen a single time. V is TRBV9 and J is TRBJ1-3, with D possibly TRBD1 on 5 matching bases. The germline V and J ends were trimmed by 0 bases and 5 bases, with 12 bases remaining between them. The CDR3 length is 15 residues. CDR1 and CDR2 from the germline V gene are SGDLS and YYNGEE. The CDR3 region is CASSVAPGHRNTIYF. CDR3 nucleotide sequence: TGTGCCAGCAGCGTAGCTCCAGGGCACAGAAACACCATATATTTT.

The genes are TRBV14 and TRBJ2-5; 11 nucleotides match TRBD1. The CDR3 is 16 amino acids. The germline V gene has CDR1 SGHDN and CDR2 FVKESK. V dropped 2 bases and J dropped 5; count of bases not matched to a gene: 7. CDR3 sequence: CASSQTTGTGGETQYF. The CDR3 bases are TGTGCCAGCAGCCAAACTACTGGGACAGGGGGGGAGACCCAGTACTTC.

This clone was seen a single time. The chain is built from TRBV30 and TRBJ2-5, with D perhaps matching TRBD2 (5 bases). The germline V gene has CDR1 GTSNPN and CDR2 SVGIG (reference sequence). V was trimmed by 1 base and J by 9 bases, leaving 18 bases between them. CDR3 size: 14 residues. DNA for the CDR3: TGTGCCTGGAGTGAAACTAGGGCTTTTGGGCCCCAGTACTTC. It specifies CAWSETRAFGPQYF.

The chain joins TRBV4-1 to TRBJ1-4; D may be TRBD1 (5 bases). The V and J ends lost 6 bases and 4 bases respectively, with 12 bases between them. The germline gives CDR1 MGHRA, CDR2 YSYEKL. This CDR3 region has 14 residues. This chain's CDR3 is CASRQPGINEKLFF. CDR3 coding DNA: TGCGCCAGCAGGCAACCAGGGATTAATGAAAAACTGTTTTTT.

J is TRBJ2-1 and V is TRBV4-1; TRBD2 matches at 9 bases. Germline CDR1 reads MGHRA; CDR2 reads YSYEKL. The CDR3 extends over 18 amino acids. V shed 1 base and J 7 bases; nucleotides not matched to a gene: 14. CDR3 sequence: CASSQGRAAGGLANEQFF. The CDR3 bases are TGCGCCAGCAGCCAAGGAAGAGCAGCGGGGGGCCTTGCAAATGAGCAGTTCTTC.

J is TRBJ2-5 and V is TRBV7-6; D may be TRBD1 (5 bases). The CDR3 is 15 residues long. CDR1 and CDR2 from the germline V gene are SGHVS and FNYEAQ. Trimming removed 0 bases from V and 5 bases from J, with 13 bases in between. The CDR3 spells CASSLASQGVETQYF. CDR3 bases: TGTGCCAGCAGCTTAGCGAGTCAGGGCGTGGAGACCCAGTACTTC.

V and J are TRBV4-2 and TRBJ2-5, with TRBD1 identical over 12 bases. The V gene's germline CDR1 is LGHNA and CDR2 YNFKEQ. V shed 4 bases, J shed 14 bases, and the junction held 14 bases outside the gene matches. The CDR3 runs to 15 residues. The CDR3 DNA is TGTGCCAGCAGCCTCGGGACAGGGGGCCCGATATCCCGCTACTTC. The encoded protein is CASSLGTGGPISRYF.

V is TRBV7-9 and J is TRBJ2-7, with a possible D match to TRBD2 (5 bases). CDR3 length equals 12 residues. Germline CDR1 is SEHNR and CDR2 is FQNEAQ (reference sequence). Trimming removed 5 bases at V and 9 bases at J, with 14 bases between. The CDR3 loop reads CASSERTGRQYF. CDR3 DNA sequence: TGTGCCAGCAGCGAAAGGACTGGGCGGCAGTACTTC. The entire variable domain, with the rest obtained from reference TRBV7-9 and TRBJ2-7, is as follows: DTGVSQNPRHKITKRGQNVTFRCDPISEHNRLYWYRQTLGQGPEFLTYFQNEAQLEKSRLLSDRFSAERPKGSFSTLEIQRTEQGDSAMYLCASSERTGRQYFGPGTRLTVT.

This rearrangement joins TRBV6-1 to TRBJ1-4; TRBD1 matches 8 bases. The CDR3 runs to 14 residues. V was clipped by 6 bases and J by 9 bases; unmatched bases: 9. Per the germline V gene, CDR1 is MNHNS and CDR2 is SASEGT. Written as DNA, the CDR3 is TGTGCCAGCAGCCCGGGACAGGCTTCGAAAAAACTGTTTTTT. Its translation is CASSPGQASKKLFF.

The V call is TRBV5-6, the J call TRBJ1-3; 8 bases line up with TRBD1. The CDR3 has 16 amino acids. V gave up 4 bases and J gave up 4 bases; unmatched junction bases: 10. CDR1 SGHDT and CDR2 YYEEEE come from the germline V gene. Here the CDR3 reads CASSGGTGAKGNTIYF. CDR3 nucleotides: TGTGCCAGCAGCGGAGGGACAGGAGCAAAAGGAAACACCATATATTTT.

V usage is TRBV4-1 and J usage is TRBJ2-5; D possibly corresponds to TRBD2 (5 bases). CDR1 and CDR2 (germline): MGHRA, YSYEKL. This CDR3 comprises 15 residues. V was clipped by 4 bases and J by 2 bases, with 14 bases between them. The CDR3 loop reads CASSPLASGQETQYF. CDR3 in DNA: TGCGCCAGCAGCCCGCTGGCAAGCGGACAAGAGACCCAGTACTTC.

V usage is TRBV4-1 and J usage is TRBJ2-7, with 12 bases matching TRBD2. Germline V gene lookup returns CDR1 MGHRA and CDR2 YSYEKL. V lost 2 bases and J lost 4; bases outside the gene matches: 6. This CDR3 has 16 residues. CDR3 nucleotide sequence: TGCGCCAGCAGCCAACCGACTAGCGGGAGCAAGTACGAGCAGTACTTC. It is translated as CASSQPTSGSKYEQYF.

This chain links TRBV19 with TRBJ1-5; D perhaps matches TRBD1 (6 bases). The CDR3 has 15 residues. Trimming removed 4 bases from V and 6 bases from J, with 16 bases in between. Germline assignment: CDR1 LNHDA and CDR2 SQIVND (reference sequence). The CDR3 coding sequence is TGTGCCAGTAGTACTACCGGGACACAGGTTCAGCCCCAGCATTTT. It is translated as CASSTTGTQVQPQHF.

This clone was seen a handful of times. The chain carries TRBV15 and TRBJ1-2, with D possibly TRBD1 on 5 matching bases. The CDR3 loop spans 16 amino acids. Per the germline V gene, CDR1 is LNHNV and CDR2 is YYDKDF (reference sequence). V gave up 0 bases and J gave up 4 bases, with 15 bases separating them. The CDR3 coding sequence is TGTGCCACCAGCAGAGATAAAGTAGGGGTAGGCTATGGCTACACCTTC. Translation gives CATSRDKVGVGYGYTF.

This clone was seen only a few times. This chain connects TRBV27 to TRBJ2-5, with TRBD2 matching over 12 bases. Germline V gene data show CDR1 as MNHEY and CDR2 as SMNVEV (reference sequence). This CDR3 has 20 amino acids. V was clipped by 0 bases and J by 4 bases; unmatched bases: 15. The CDR3: CASSLSLTTSGSRHGETQYF. In DNA form, the CDR3 reads TGTGCCAGCAGTTTATCGTTGACGACTAGCGGGAGTAGGCACGGAGAGACCCAGTACTTC.

V is TRBV11-2 and J is TRBJ1-2; 9 positions match TRBD1. Germline-derived CDR1 and CDR2 are SGHAT and FQNNGV. The V segment lost 4 bases and the J segment 5 bases; nucleotides outside the gene matches: 11. The length of the CDR3 is 16 residues. For the CDR3, the DNA is TGTGCCAGCAGCTCGCCCCGGTTCGGACAGGGGTATGGCTACACCTTC. Protein: CASSSPRFGQGYGYTF.

This chain connects TRBV5-8 to TRBJ2-7; 9 positions agree with TRBD1. J was trimmed by 2 bases and V by 4 bases; bases with no gene match: 7. Germline lookup yields CDR1 SGHTS and CDR2 YDEGEE. The CDR3 is made up of 15 amino acids. CDR3 region: CASSSLDRGAYEQYF. CDR3 sequence (DNA): TGTGCCAGCAGCAGTCTTGACAGGGGGGCCTACGAGCAGTACTTC.

The chain couples TRBV5-1 to TRBJ2-1, with TRBD1 as a possible D gene (5 bases). The CDR3 consists of 12 residues. Germline V lookup: CDR1 SGHRS, CDR2 YFSETQ. V was cut by 0 bases and J by 7 bases, with 5 bases left in between. CDR3 sequence: CASSLEGNEQFF. CDR3 sequence (DNA): TGCGCCAGCAGCTTGGAGGGGAATGAGCAGTTCTTC.